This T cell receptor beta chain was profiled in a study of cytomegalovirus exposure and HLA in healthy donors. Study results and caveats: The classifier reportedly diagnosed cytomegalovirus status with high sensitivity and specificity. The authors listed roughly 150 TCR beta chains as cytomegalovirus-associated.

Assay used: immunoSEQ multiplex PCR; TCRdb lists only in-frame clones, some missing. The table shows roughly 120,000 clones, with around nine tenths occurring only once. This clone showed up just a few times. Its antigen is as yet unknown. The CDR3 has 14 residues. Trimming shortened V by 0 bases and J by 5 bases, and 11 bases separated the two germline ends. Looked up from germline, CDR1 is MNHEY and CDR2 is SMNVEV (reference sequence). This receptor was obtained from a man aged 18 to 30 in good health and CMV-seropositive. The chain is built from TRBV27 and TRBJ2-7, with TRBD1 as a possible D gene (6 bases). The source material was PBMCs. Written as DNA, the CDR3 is TGTGCCAGCAGTTTATCGGGGGCAGGGAACGAGCAGTACTTC. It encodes CASSLSGAGNEQYF.